The 29 T cell receptor beta chains presented below share a single source sample, sequenced in a study of human T cells and chemical hapten exposure. Time point: healthy volunteer bleed at 2 weeks. Whole blood that had not been fractionated was the source of extracted total RNA. TCRdb redid the calling of the RACE reads with MiXCR, one entry per CDR3 protein. This table holds 100,000 to 150,000 distinct CDR3 sequences, 9% to 10% found once. The material sequenced was whole blood. These receptors all stem from a male donor in good health. Some clones in this sample may be carry-over from other donors' samples.

This clonotype showed up just a few times. The chain combines TRBV27 with TRBJ2-2; 8 bases agree with TRBD1. The CDR3 extends over 15 amino acids. Germline CDR1 is MNHEY and CDR2 is SMNVEV (reference sequence). V was pared by 6 bases and J by 1 base, with 4 bases of the junction left unmatched. The CDR3 DNA is TGTGCCAGCAGAGACAGGGGCTGGAACACCGGGGAGCTGTTTTTT. Its translation: CASRDRGWNTGELFF.

The chain joins TRBV6-5 to TRBJ2-7, with TRBD2 matching over 8 bases. Trimming cost V 10 bases and J 7 bases; bases outside gene matches: 15. Germline V CDR1 and CDR2: MNHEY, SVGAGI. The CDR3 sequence is 14 residues long. The CDR3 sequence is CATKELADPGEQYF. In DNA, the CDR3 is TGTGCCACCAAAGAACTAGCGGACCCCGGTGAGCAGTACTTC.

This clonotype showed up just a few times. CDR3 amino acids: CAISERTAVPDTQYF. In DNA form, the CDR3 reads TGTGCCATCAGTGAAAGGACAGCGGTGCCAGATACGCAGTATTTT. The chain links TRBV10-3 to TRBJ2-3; TRBD1 might be the D (6 bases). The V end lost 3 bases, the J end lost 4 bases, and 14 bases lay between the germline ends. The CDR3 has 15 amino acids. Per the germline V gene, CDR1 is ENHRY and CDR2 is SYGVKD.

This clonotype was recorded a few times. The genes are TRBV6-2 or TRBV6-3 and TRBJ2-3; TRBD2 matches at 14 bases. This CDR3 comprises 16 residues. The junction had 7 bases not matched to a gene; V was cut back by 5 bases and J by 6 bases. Germline-derived CDR1 and CDR2 are MNHEY and SVGEGT. CDR3 sequence (DNA): TGTGCCAGCAGTCGCGGGACTAGCGGGAGTTGGGATACGCAGTATTTT. This sequence encodes CASSRGTSGSWDTQYF.

This clonotype was observed at least ten times. The chain combines TRBV20-1 with TRBJ2-5; TRBD2 agrees at 8 bases. Germline assignment: CDR1 DFQATT and CDR2 SNEGSKA (reference sequence). V was pared by 5 bases and J by 5 bases, with 16 bases of the junction left unmatched. This CDR3 comprises 16 residues. The CDR3 loop is CSAYDPRGGASETQYF. Here the CDR3 DNA reads TGCAGTGCTTACGATCCCCGGGGGGGAGCCAGTGAGACCCAGTACTTC.

The chain has TRBV20-1 and TRBJ2-7, with a possible D match to TRBD2 (5 bases). The CDR3 consists of 14 residues. Germline CDR1 DFQATT, CDR2 SNEGSKA (reference sequence). The germline V and J ends were trimmed by 7 bases and 1 base, with 17 bases remaining between them. The CDR3 DNA sequence: TGCAGTGTCATGGACTTCCGAATTTCCTACGAGCAGTACTTC. It codes for CSVMDFRISYEQYF.

The V gene is TRBV2, the J gene TRBJ2-5; no firm D call. Trimming removed 6 bases from V and 0 bases from J, with 14 bases in between. The length of the CDR3 is 15 residues. Germline loops: CDR1 SNHLY, CDR2 FYNNEI. The CDR3 reads CASRRAGDNQETQYF. The DNA of the CDR3 is TGTGCCAGCAGGAGAGCCGGAGACAACCAAGAGACCCAGTACTTC.

This clonotype was detected ten times or more. The genes are TRBV6-2 or TRBV6-3 and TRBJ1-5; tentative D call: TRBD1 (6 bases). The V gene lost 6 bases and the J gene lost 1 base, with 13 bases spanning the gap. CDR3 length equals 15 residues. Per the germline V gene, CDR1 is MNHEY and CDR2 is SVGEGT. The CDR3 protein is CASSQDRLSNQPQHF. CDR3 in DNA: TGTGCCAGCAGCCAGGACAGACTAAGCAATCAGCCCCAGCATTTT.

This clonotype was counted a few times. This chain links TRBV20-1 with TRBJ2-3, with a weak D call TRBD2 (5 bases). There are 15 residues in the CDR3. The V gene lost 3 bases and the J gene lost 0 bases, with 13 bases spanning the gap. CDR1 is DFQATT, CDR2 SNEGSKA, per germline (reference sequence). The CDR3 is CSARELRASTDTQYF. The CDR3 bases are TGCAGTGCTAGGGAATTGCGGGCTAGCACAGATACGCAGTATTTT.

The table lists this clonotype with a few counts. The chain is built from TRBV20-1 and TRBJ2-7; 8 bases fit TRBD1. Trimming took 3 bases from V and 4 from J; bases not matched to a gene: 8. Germline V gives CDR1 DFQATT, CDR2 SNEGSKA (reference sequence). CDR3 length equals 14 residues. DNA for the CDR3: TGCAGTGCTAGGTCCGTCAGGGGGCTGTACGAGCAGTACTTC. It is translated as CSARSVRGLYEQYF.

This clonotype has at least ten counts. J is TRBJ2-6 and V is TRBV6-5; D possibly corresponds to TRBD2 (5 bases). In germline, CDR1 is MNHEY, CDR2 SVGAGI. The CDR3 consists of 17 residues. V gave up 2 bases and J gave up 2 bases, with 13 bases separating them. The CDR3 is CASSYQDPGAGANVLTF. The DNA for the CDR3 is TGTGCCAGCAGTTACCAGGACCCCGGGGCTGGGGCCAACGTCCTGACTTTC.

This clonotype was detected a few times. The rearrangement links TRBV29-1 to TRBJ1-2, with 8 bases fitting TRBD1. Trimming took 4 bases from V and 1 from J; bases not matched to a gene: 8. This CDR3 comprises 15 residues. Per germline, CDR1 SQVTM and CDR2 ANQGSEA. CDR3 region: CSVGSPGQVNYGYTF. The CDR3 coding sequence is TGCAGCGTTGGGAGCCCGGGACAGGTTAACTATGGCTACACCTTC.

The V gene is TRBV20-1, the J gene TRBJ2-1; D gene unclear. The CDR3 sequence is 11 residues long. Germline CDR1 is DFQATT and CDR2 is SNEGSKA (reference sequence). Deletions cut 3 bases from V and 7 bases from J, with 7 bases between. CDR3 protein: CSARTPNEQFF. The CDR3 region has the DNA TGCAGTGCTAGGACGCCGAATGAGCAGTTCTTC.

The chain links TRBV12-3 or TRBV12-4 to TRBJ2-1; 7 nucleotides line up with TRBD2. CDR3 length: 16 amino acids. Germline trimming cut 3 bases from V and 8 bases from J; bases unmatched to any gene: 13. In DNA, the CDR3 is TGTGCCAGCAGTTTTGGTCGGTGGGAGGGCCGCGATGAGCAGTTCTTC. The encoded protein is CASSFGRWEGRDEQFF.

This clonotype was recorded at least ten times. The chain is built from TRBV20-1 and TRBJ2-7, with D unclear. The CDR3 sequence is 12 residues long. V was trimmed by 3 bases and J by 3 bases, leaving 9 bases between them. CDR1 and CDR2 (germline): DFQATT, SNEGSKA (reference sequence). CDR3 protein: CSASFRNYEQYF. The CDR3, as DNA: TGCAGTGCTAGTTTTCGGAACTACGAGCAGTACTTC.

The table lists this clonotype with many counts. The chain has TRBV4-1 and TRBJ2-1; 11 bases match TRBD2. Trimming removed 4 bases from V and 6 bases from J; junction bases left unmatched: 5. The germline CDR1 and CDR2 sequences are MGHRA and YSYEKL. This CDR3 contains 15 residues. The CDR3 coding sequence is TGCGCCAGCAGCCTGACTAGCGGGACGATCAATGAGCAGTTCTTC. Amino acids: CASSLTSGTINEQFF.

The chain carries TRBV20-1 and TRBJ2-2, with 8 bases aligning to TRBD1. V trimming: 3 bases; J trimming: 3 bases; junction bases outside the gene matches: 3. The CDR3 is 14 amino acids. Germline V gene sequence: CDR1 DFQATT, CDR2 SNEGSKA (reference sequence). CDR3 sequence (DNA): TGCAGTGCTAGGCTACAGGGGGACACCGGGGAGCTGTTTTTT. It yields the protein CSARLQGDTGELFF.

This clonotype has only a few counts. The chain uses TRBV2 and TRBJ1-5; D is ambiguous. Trimming removed 2 bases from V and 3 bases from J, with 8 bases in between. Germline CDR1 and CDR2: SNHLY and FYNNEI. The CDR3 is 14 amino acids. CDR3 in amino acids: CASSERSANQPQHF. CDR3 bases: TGTGCCAGCAGTGAACGGAGTGCCAATCAGCCCCAGCATTTT.

This clonotype occurred a few times. This chain uses TRBV19 with TRBJ1-3; 9 bases match TRBD1. The CDR3 runs to 15 residues. The germline CDR1 and CDR2 sequences are LNHDA and SQIVND (reference sequence). The V segment lost 6 bases and the J segment 3 bases; nucleotides outside the gene matches: 6. CDR3 sequence reads: CASSPGTGFGNTIYF. The CDR3 bases are TGTGCCAGTAGCCCCGGGACAGGGTTTGGAAACACCATATATTTT.

This clonotype was observed many times. The chain couples TRBV7-8 to TRBJ2-2; maybe TRBD2 (6 bases). CDR3 length: 15 residues. V lost 5 bases, J lost 7 bases, and 17 bases lay in between. Germline CDR1 SGHVS, CDR2 FQNEAQ. The chain's CDR3 is CASSPSRRANGELFF. The DNA of the CDR3 is TGTGCCAGCAGCCCAAGCCGGAGGGCCAACGGGGAGCTGTTTTTT.

This clonotype has only a few counts. The rearrangement uses TRBV11-2 and TRBJ1-1; D not certain. The V and J ends lost 1 base and 8 bases respectively, with 8 bases between them. This CDR3 has 12 amino acids. The germline V gene encodes CDR1 SGHAT and CDR2 FQNNGV. Here the CDR3 DNA reads TGTGCCAGCAGCTTAGTGATGTTCGAAGCTTTCTTT. It is translated as CASSLVMFEAFF.

This clonotype was detected only a few times. The chain combines TRBV14 with TRBJ2-1, with 15 nucleotides matching TRBD2. The CDR3 length is 17 residues. CDR1 is SGHDN and CDR2 is FVKESK in the germline V gene. V dropped 3 bases and J dropped 4; count of bases not matched to a gene: 4. The CDR3 nucleotides are TGTGCCAGCAGCCACGGGACTAGCGGGAGGATGTACAATGAGCAGTTCTTC. Protein product: CASSHGTSGRMYNEQFF.

This clonotype was detected many times. The chain couples TRBV6-4 to TRBJ2-6, with D tentatively TRBD1 (6 bases). The CDR3 has 14 amino acids. V was cut by 3 bases and J by 4 bases, with 7 bases left in between. Germline lookup yields CDR1 MRHNA and CDR2 SNTAGT. CDR3 residues: CASSEGTGANVLTF. The CDR3 nucleotides are TGTGCCAGCAGTGAGGGGACAGGGGCCAACGTCCTGACTTTC.

This clonotype was picked up many times. The rearrangement links TRBV6-1 to TRBJ2-5, with TRBD2 matching over 14 bases. V trimming: 4 bases; J trimming: 7 bases; junction bases outside the gene matches: 11. CDR1 MNHNS and CDR2 SASEGT come from the germline V gene. This CDR3 is built from 17 residues. In nucleotides, the CDR3 is TGTGCCAGCAGTGGGGGACTAGCGGGGGCTTTGAAGGGGACCCAGTACTTC. Its protein is CASSGGLAGALKGTQYF.

In DNA form, the CDR3 reads TGTGCCAGCAGCTCCGGGACTAGCGTTGAGACCCAGTACTTC. As protein: CASSSGTSVETQYF. The genes are TRBV7-2 and TRBJ2-5; 10 bases are a match to TRBD2. The CDR3 sequence is 14 residues long. Germline assignment: CDR1 SGHTA and CDR2 FQGNSA. The trim removed 4 bases at V and 5 bases at J, leaving 4 bases unmatched.

V gene TRBV12-3 or TRBV12-4 combines with J gene TRBJ2-3, with D perhaps TRBD2 (6 bases). Trimming left V 5 bases short and J 5 bases short, with 17 bases between. The CDR3 extends over 15 amino acids. This chain's CDR3 is CASSPDYPEGDTQYF. CDR3 bases: TGTGCCAGCAGTCCCGACTACCCGGAGGGAGATACGCAGTATTTT.

The V call is TRBV7-6, the J call TRBJ2-3, with 8 bases fitting TRBD1. With V trimmed by 6 bases and J by 8 bases, 13 bases remained unmatched. Germline values: CDR1 SGHVS, CDR2 FNYEAQ. There are 15 residues in the CDR3. The CDR3 DNA sequence: TGTGCCAGCAGGCTACAGGGGGGCCCCTTTGGTACGCAGTATTTT. This translates into CASRLQGGPFGTQYF.

The chain couples TRBV19 to TRBJ2-1; no clear D gene. The CDR3 has 14 amino acids. Trimming left V 4 bases short and J 2 bases short, with 9 bases between. CDR1 is LNHDA, CDR2 SQIVND, per germline (reference sequence). The CDR3 DNA sequence: TGTGCCAGTAGTAACATGACCGCCTACAATGAGCAGTTCTTC. This gives the protein CASSNMTAYNEQFF.

In regard to this clonotype: Just one base apart from a much larger clone, this may be a read error. J is TRBJ1-1 and V is TRBV19, with 7 bases aligning to TRBD1. Germline CDR1 reads LNHDA; CDR2 reads SQIVND (reference sequence). This CDR3 spans 18 amino acids. CDR3 sequence: CVSTRDSLSSPMNTEAFF. The CDR3 DNA reads TGTGTCAGTACCCGGGACAGCCTGTCCAGTCCAATGAACACTGAAGCTTTCTTT.